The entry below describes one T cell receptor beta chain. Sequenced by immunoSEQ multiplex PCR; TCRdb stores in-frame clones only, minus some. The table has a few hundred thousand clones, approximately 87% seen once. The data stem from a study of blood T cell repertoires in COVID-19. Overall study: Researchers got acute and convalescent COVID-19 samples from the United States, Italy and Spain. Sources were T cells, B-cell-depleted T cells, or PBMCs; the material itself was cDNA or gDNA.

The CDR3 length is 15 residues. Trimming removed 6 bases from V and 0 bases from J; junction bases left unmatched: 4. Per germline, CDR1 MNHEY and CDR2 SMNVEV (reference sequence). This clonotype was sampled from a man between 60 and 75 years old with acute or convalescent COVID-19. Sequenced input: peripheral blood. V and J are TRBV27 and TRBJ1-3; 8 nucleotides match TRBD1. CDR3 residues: CASSPQGGSGNTIYF. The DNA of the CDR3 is TGTGCCAGCAGCCCACAGGGGGGCTCTGGAAACACCATATATTTT.